This T cell receptor (beta chain) was sequenced for a study of T cell changes during pregnancy in multiple sclerosis. V dropped 4 bases and J dropped 4 bases, with 11 bases sitting between them. There are 13 residues in the CDR3. CDR1 is GTSNPN, CDR2 SVGIG, per germline (reference sequence). The method was immunoSEQ multiplex PCR; TCRdb's version includes in-frame clones alone and lacks a portion of them. Here the sample spans some 130,000 clones, 95% to 98% being singletons. The sequencing here drew on peripheral blood, taken after pregnancy. The chain links TRBV30 to TRBJ2-1, with D perhaps matching TRBD2 (6 bases). The sequence was obtained from a female donor with multiple sclerosis, enrolled in a pregnancy study. This CDR3 is CAWNYREYNEQFF. DNA of the CDR3: TGTGCCTGGAACTACCGGGAGTACAATGAGCAGTTCTTC.